This T cell receptor (beta chain) stems from a study of shared clonotypes between healthy human individuals. Approximately 220 ng DNA, about 33,000 T cell genomes, went into each sorted-subset replicate PCR. Measured with immunoSEQ multiplex PCR; TCRdb has only the in-frame clones, and not every one. The table shows 2 million to 2.5 million clones, with 90% to 96% occurring only once. Study-level findings and limits: In contrast to clonotypes shared by all four donors, non-shared clonotypes had lower generation probabilities. Apart from blood, nothing was sampled; tissue repertoires likely differ.

Healthy and HIV-negative, the adult donors had no recent acute infections or vaccinations. Between the trimmed V and J ends, which lost 4 bases and 0 bases, there was a span of 4 bases. CDR3 length equals 13 residues. Germline V gene lookup returns CDR1 SGHRS and CDR2 YFSETQ. A word on this clone: The antigen is undetermined.

The sample was naive CD4+ T cells sorted from blood. Subset reported: CD45RA+ positively selected. The chain employs TRBV5-1 and TRBJ2-2; no firm D call. The source of this sequence is a man aged 18 to 29 in good health. The CDR3 is CASSQTNTGELFF. The CDR3 DNA sequence: TGCGCCAGCAGCCAGACGAACACCGGGGAGCTGTTTTTT.